This T cell receptor beta chain was captured by sequencing in a study of regulatory T cells in long-lasting Graves disease. Study in general: Over 5 years of antithyroid drugs plus positive TSH receptor antibodies defined persistent Graves' disease.

The time point here: persistent/refractory GD, antithyroid drugs over 5 years with positive TRAb. Isolated PBMC RNA provided the starting material for the TCR library. TCR beta libraries were built with iRepertoire HTBI primers and Arm-PCR of CDR3 regions. MiXCR was run by TCRdb on the multiplex PCR reads, yielding one entry per CDR3 protein. Of roughly 450,000 distinct CDR3 sequences listed, about 25% are singletons. This CDR3 has 14 residues. Germline trimming cut 9 bases from V and 0 bases from J; bases unmatched to any gene: 4. Germline values: CDR1 LNHDA, CDR2 SQIVND (reference sequence). The material sequenced was peripheral blood mononuclear cells (PBMCs), taken when the disease was refractory, from a patient treated with antithyroid drugs. The V gene is TRBV19, the J gene TRBJ2-3; 9 bases are a match to TRBD2. The TCR comes from a female donor with Graves disease. The CDR3 sequence: CASGLASSTDTQYF. The CDR3 DNA sequence: TGTGCCAGCGGACTAGCGTCTAGCACAGATACGCAGTATTTT.